The 12 T cell receptor beta chains below come from one sample, sequenced in a study of blood T cell repertoires in COVID-19. Profiling relied on immunoSEQ multiplex PCR, and the TCRdb table lists in-frame clones only, not all of them. Among a few hundred thousand clones, around 87% were seen once, and the ten largest hold 1.5% to 2%. Specimen: PBMCs or T cells enriched from blood (not recorded which). These receptors came from a woman in her forties or fifties who had recovered from COVID-19.

The V gene is TRBV27, the J gene TRBJ2-3; 8 nucleotides line up with TRBD2. CDR1 is MNHEY and CDR2 is SMNVEV in the germline V gene (reference sequence). The V gene end was trimmed by 6 bases and the J gene end by 1 base; junction bases not matched to a gene: 0. CDR3 length equals 13 residues. CDR3 DNA sequence: TGTGCCAGCAGGCGGGAGGGCACAGATACGCAGTATTTT. Protein: CASRREGTDTQYF.

V is TRBV2 and J is TRBJ1-1; no clear D gene. V dropped 4 bases and J dropped 11 bases, with 11 bases sitting between them. The length of the CDR3 is 11 residues. CDR1 SNHLY and CDR2 FYNNEI come from the germline V gene. In DNA, the CDR3 is TGTGCCAGCAGTGTGGAGTCGTGGGCTTTCTTT. The encoded protein is CASSVESWAFF.

The chain employs TRBV7-2 and TRBJ1-2; 7 nucleotides match TRBD1. After removal of 2 bases from V and 4 bases from J, the junction contained 7 bases not matched to a gene. This CDR3 contains 15 residues. CDR1 is SGHTA and CDR2 is FQGNSA in the germline V gene. CDR3 loop: CASSLLDRASYGYTF. The CDR3 coding sequence is TGTGCCAGCAGCTTATTAGACAGGGCATCCTATGGCTACACCTTC.

The chain joins TRBV7-2 to TRBJ2-7, with D possibly being TRBD2 (6 bases). Germline V gene sequence: CDR1 SGHTA, CDR2 FQGNSA. The V and J ends lost 1 base and 3 bases respectively, with 10 bases between them. The CDR3 runs to 14 residues. The CDR3 loop reads CASSLGGVGYEQYF. DNA for the CDR3: TGTGCCAGCAGCTTAGGGGGGGTGGGCTACGAGCAGTACTTC.

The chain recombines TRBV2 with TRBJ2-3; 10 positions match TRBD2. Germline lookup yields CDR1 SNHLY and CDR2 FYNNEI. After removal of 8 bases from V and 4 bases from J, the junction contained 9 bases not matched to a gene. This CDR3 contains 15 residues. The CDR3 here is CASRLAGAVADTQYF. CDR3 coding DNA: TGTGCCAGCCGCCTAGCGGGAGCGGTTGCAGATACGCAGTATTTT.

This chain joins TRBV21-1 and TRBJ1-2. TRBV21-1 is recorded as a pseudogene. This CDR3 comprises 18 residues. CDR3 nucleotides: TGTGCCAGCAGCAAAGTGAAGGGGGGGGCCCAATCCGACTATGGCTACACCTTC. Protein: CASSKVKGGAQSDYGYTF.

The chain combines TRBV6-5 with TRBJ1-1; no firm D call. The CDR3 contains 11 residues. Germline CDR1 MNHEY, CDR2 SVGAGI. Trimming removed 2 bases from V and 8 bases from J, with 6 bases in between. CDR3 region: CASSYATEAFF. DNA for the CDR3: TGTGCCAGCAGTTACGCGACAGAAGCTTTCTTT.

This clone was counted between two and nine times. This chain uses TRBV4-1 with TRBJ1-2; TRBD1 is a possible D gene (6 bases). Trimming shortened V by 2 bases and J by 6 bases, and 16 bases separated the two germline ends. Germline CDR1 and CDR2: MGHRA and YSYEKL. This CDR3 has 15 amino acids. The CDR3 DNA is TGCGCCAGCAGCCAAAATATCAACAGGGTCCATGGCTACACCTTC. Amino acids: CASSQNINRVHGYTF.

The V gene is TRBV12-5, the J gene TRBJ2-5; the match to TRBD2 covers 8 bases. CDR1 and CDR2 (germline): LGHNT, FRNRAP. The J segment lost 5 bases and the V segment lost 6 bases, leaving 8 bases of the junction unmatched. This CDR3 spans 14 amino acids. The CDR3 loop reads CASGGGGRRETQYF. CDR3 DNA sequence: TGTGCTAGTGGGGGCGGGGGGCGCAGGGAGACCCAGTACTTC. Using reference TRBV12-5 and TRBJ2-5 for the parts outside the CDR3, the full variable domain is DARVTQTPRHKVTEMGQEVTMRCQPILGHNTVFWYRQTMMQGLELLAYFRNRAPLDDSGMPKDRFSAEMPDATLATLKIQPSEPRDSAVYFCASGGGGRRETQYFGPGTRLLVL.

The CDR3 reads CASSLFETSGREYNEQFF. CDR3 bases: TGCGCCAGCAGCTTGTTCGAGACTAGCGGGAGGGAGTACAATGAGCAGTTCTTC. The rearrangement uses TRBV5-1 and TRBJ2-1; 14 bases are shared with TRBD2. This CDR3 is 18 amino acids long. Germline loops: CDR1 SGHRS, CDR2 YFSETQ. The J segment lost 4 bases and the V segment lost 1 base, leaving 7 bases of the junction unmatched.

The sample holds one count of this clone. This chain joins TRBV5-8 and TRBJ2-5; D might be TRBD1 (6 bases). Trimming shortened V by 3 bases and J by 5 bases, and 8 bases separated the two germline ends. Germline CDR1 and CDR2: SGHTS and YDEGEE. The CDR3 totals 12 residues. This chain's CDR3 is CASSSGVETQYF. CDR3 DNA: TGTGCCAGCAGCTCAGGGGTGGAGACCCAGTACTTC.

This clone was seen a few times. Within the sample, other DNA sequences also encode this same CDR3. The rearrangement links TRBV27 to TRBJ2-5; no definite D call. This CDR3 contains 12 residues. CDR1 is MNHEY, CDR2 SMNVEV, per germline (reference sequence). V lost 0 bases, J lost 5 bases, and 4 bases lay in between. CDR3 residues: CASSLSGETQYF. The CDR3, as DNA: TGTGCCAGCAGTTTATCCGGTGAGACCCAGTACTTC.